The T cell receptor (beta chain) under discussion was sequenced for a study of a mutant IDH1 vaccine in newly diagnosed glioma (dated by TCRdb to the early 2020s). General notes on the study: Vaccination began 4-6 weeks after radiotherapy alone, or alongside temozolomide cycles in the chemotherapy-containing groups. Of the approximately 35 treated patients, about 62% were male and about 40% were female, and the mean age was approximately 37 years. Before enrollment, patients had received standard therapy of radiotherapy alone, temozolomide alone, or radiochemotherapy with temozolomide; most received the combination. The week-35 safety follow-up was designated visit V12, and the week-47 end of study was designated visit V13. Six visits were used for peripheral blood collection: V03 (baseline), V05, V07, V10, V12 and V13. Longitudinal TCRB deep sequencing was performed for some 25 treated patients wherever samples were available for exploratory analyses.

The CDR3 holds 15 amino acids from the cysteine to the phenylalanine. Only the CDR3 DNA stays, 45 bases, in frame from base 1. V and J are truncated by 5 bases and 4 bases respectively, leaving an intervening sequence of 14 bases. CDR1 and CDR2 (SGHTA, FQGTGA) derive from the germline V gene. The method behind the library was the immunoSEQ multiplex PCR assay. Following the manufacturer's protocol, the hsTCRB Kit was used to amplify rearranged TCR beta chain sequences. An Illumina MiSeq was used to sequence the TCRB libraries. From the authors' description of their analysis: Demultiplexing, trimming and gene mapping were performed with the kit vendor's proprietary platform. TCRdb re-hosts the immuneACCESS table, in-frame sequences only. Its copies lack some clones; in the studies checked, an unresolved V gene accounts for under half of them, and the cause for the rest is not known. V, J and clone size are taken as reported in that table, and D and trimming were inferred from the DNA itself. Recorded for this sample are some 42,000 clones; approximately 80% of them occurred a single time. The ten top clones hold under 6% of the sample.

This clone was counted a few times. The antigen it binds to is not known. No base quality values were provided; no much bigger clone lies one nucleotide off. The sample's time point label, decoded: week 35, safety follow-up. A 20-mer mutant IDH1 peptide at 300 micrograms in Montanide made up each vaccine dose, which was injected subcutaneously together with topical imiquimod. Patients received eight vaccinations in weeks 1, 3, 5, 7, 11, 15, 19 and 23, corresponding to visits V03 through V10. Newly diagnosed WHO grade 3 or 4 IDH1-mutant astrocytomas showing loss of nuclear ATRX were present in the donors. The samples were drawn from NOA16, a multicentre, single-arm, open-label phase I trial in Germany that tested a mutant IDH1 peptide vaccine in humans for the first time. Genomic DNA for TCRB sequencing was extracted from EDTA blood using the DNeasy Blood and Tissue Kit. Findings and caveats that apply to the study as a whole: Selection of PBMC samples for TCRB deep sequencing was based on availability. Vaccine-induced immune responses across multiple MHC alleles were detected in 93.3% of patients. Changes in the top peripheral T cell clonotypes picked up by TCRB sequencing did not appear to be linked to pseudoprogression. According to the authors, sample limitations meant that analyses of patient blood samples could not be reproduced.

The chain is encoded by TRBV7-3 joined to TRBJ2-2; the D gene is tentatively TRBD1 or TRBD2, each matching 6 bases. Material: PBMCs, obtained from a glioma patient whose treatment included an IDH1 peptide vaccine. This clonotype was obtained from a woman between 45 and 60 years old with glioma. The DNA sequence is as follows: TGTGCCAGCAGCCCACAGGGAGGAGGCACCGGGGAGCTGTTTTTT. It translates as CASSPQGGGTGELFF.